What follows are 30 T cell receptor beta chains derived from one specimen sequenced in a study of T cell responses to AZD1222 COVID-19 vaccine. TCRdb's copy holds only in-frame clones and misses some; the assay was immunoSEQ multiplex PCR. The profile shows over 100,000 clones, 87% of them singletons. Specimen: peripheral blood, collected 28 days after the second AZD1222 dose. The receptor set was obtained from an adult who received the AZD1222 COVID-19 vaccine.

Notes on this clone: The CDR3 carries no conserved terminal phenylalanine or tryptophan, so it likely arises from a read error. The rearrangement links TRBV7-2 to TRBJ1-6; 8 positions match TRBD1. Germline V lookup: CDR1 SGHTA, CDR2 FQGNSA. J gave up 6 bases and V 0 bases, and 4 bases lay outside the gene matches. The CDR3 loop spans 16 amino acids. CDR3 residues: CASSLASQGANSPLHL. CDR3 sequence (DNA): TGTGCCAGCAGCTTAGCGAGCCAGGGGGCTAATTCACCCCTCCACCTT.

This rearrangement joins TRBV6-1 to TRBJ2-2; TRBD1 matches 7 bases. Germline-derived CDR1 and CDR2 are MNHNS and SASEGT. The CDR3 runs to 15 residues. The V gene end was trimmed by 2 bases and the J gene end by 6 bases; junction bases not matched to a gene: 6. CDR3 sequence: CASSEPGGISGELFF. CDR3 DNA: TGTGCCAGCAGTGAACCAGGGGGTATATCCGGGGAGCTGTTTTTT.

The chain employs TRBV2 and TRBJ2-3; D call uncertain. V was pared by 4 bases and J by 0 bases, with 8 bases between. CDR1 is SNHLY and CDR2 is FYNNEI in the germline V gene. The CDR3 contains 14 residues. The CDR3 DNA reads TGTGCCAGCAGTGTGCGGCAGAGCACAGATACGCAGTATTTT. Protein sequence: CASSVRQSTDTQYF.

The V gene is TRBV27, the J gene TRBJ1-2; D is possibly TRBD1 (5 bases). With 5 bases removed from V and 0 bases from J, the gap between germline ends came to 13 bases. Germline values: CDR1 MNHEY, CDR2 SMNVEV (reference sequence). The CDR3 is 15 amino acids. The CDR3, as DNA: TGTGCCAGCAGTATAAGACAGACTCCTAACTATGGCTACACCTTC. Protein sequence: CASSIRQTPNYGYTF.

The rearrangement links TRBV25-1 to TRBJ1-5; D is unresolved. CDR1 is MGHDK, CDR2 SYGVNS, per germline. This CDR3 has 13 residues. Deletions cut 4 bases from V and 0 bases from J, with 4 bases between. CDR3 in DNA: TGTGCCAGCAGTGGGTTTAGCAATCAGCCCCAGCATTTT. The encoded protein is CASSGFSNQPQHF.

As DNA, the CDR3 is TGCAGCGTTGGGGACGGACGGGGCAATCAGCCCCAGCATTTT. It yields the protein CSVGDGRGNQPQHF. The chain has TRBV29-1 and TRBJ1-5; tentatively, D is TRBD1 (5 bases). Germline loops: CDR1 SQVTM, CDR2 ANQGSEA. Trimming removed 4 bases from V and 2 bases from J, with 12 bases in between. The CDR3 runs 14 residues.

The DNA for the CDR3 is TGTGCCAGCAGTGACAAGGCGGACTCGGGCAATGAGCAGTTCTTC. Translation: CASSDKADSGNEQFF. The rearrangement uses TRBV6-4 and TRBJ2-1, with D possibly matching TRBD2 (5 bases). The CDR3 contains 15 residues. V gave up 2 bases and J gave up 6 bases, with 14 bases separating them. The germline V gene encodes CDR1 MRHNA and CDR2 SNTAGT.

The CDR3 bases are TGTGCCAGTATCAGTCTGGGGCAGGGGAACACCGGGGAGCTGTTTTTT. Its translation is CASISLGQGNTGELFF. The J gene is TRBJ2-2, the V gene TRBV19; D might be TRBD1 (5 bases). Germline loops: CDR1 LNHDA, CDR2 SQIVND (reference sequence). V lost 7 bases and J lost 1, with 16 bases in between. The length of the CDR3 is 16 residues. Filled out from reference TRBV19 and TRBJ2-2, the complete variable domain reads DGGITQSPKYLFRKEGQNVTLSCEQNLNHDAMYWYRQDPGQGLRLIYYSQIVNDFQKGDIAEGYSVSREKKESFPLTVTSAQKNPTAFYLCASISLGQGNTGELFFGEGSRLTVL.

This clone was observed a single time. The CDR3 sequence is CASSRGTGINGYTF. Written as DNA, the CDR3 is TGTGCCAGCAGCAGAGGGACAGGGATTAATGGCTACACCTTC. V is TRBV13 and J is TRBJ1-2, with TRBD1 matching 9 bases. The V gene's germline CDR1 is PRHDT and CDR2 FYEKMQ (reference sequence). The CDR3 length is 14 residues. Trimming took 5 bases from V and 6 from J; bases not matched to a gene: 7.

The chain uses TRBV5-1 and TRBJ1-3, with a tentative D call TRBD1 (5 bases). The V gene's germline CDR1 is SGHRS and CDR2 YFSETQ. With 5 bases removed from V and 0 bases from J, the gap between germline ends came to 12 bases. There are 15 residues in the CDR3. CDR3 protein: CASRPDSNSGNTIYF. CDR3 DNA: TGCGCCAGCAGGCCCGACAGTAACTCTGGAAACACCATATATTTT. The full variable domain, with the rest looked up from reference TRBV5-1 and TRBJ1-3, is KAGVTQTPRYLIKTRGQQVTLSCSPISGHRSVSWYQQTPGQGLQFLFEYFSETQRNKGNFPGRFSGRQFSNSRSEMNVSTLELGDSALYLCASRPDSNSGNTIYFGEGSWLTVV.

Here the CDR3 reads CASSPETGSSYEQYF. In DNA, the CDR3 is TGTGCCAGCAGCCCCGAAACGGGAAGCTCCTACGAGCAGTACTTC. The gene calls are TRBV5-4 and TRBJ2-7; the D gene is possibly TRBD2 (5 bases). Trimming pared 4 bases from V and 0 bases from J, leaving 14 bases between. Germline loops: CDR1 SGHNT, CDR2 YYREEE (reference sequence). The CDR3 sequence is 15 residues long.

The chain joins TRBV5-5 to TRBJ1-3; the D is unclear. This CDR3 spans 15 amino acids. Germline CDR1 is SGHKS and CDR2 is YYEKEE (reference sequence). Trimming cost V 4 bases and J 1 base, with 12 bases left between them. CDR3 region: CASSPSITSGNTIYF. The CDR3 DNA reads as TGTGCCAGCAGCCCCAGCATTACTTCTGGAAACACCATATATTTT.

This chain uses TRBV30 with TRBJ1-2; 8 nucleotides align to TRBD1. V was clipped by 2 bases and J by 7 bases; unmatched bases: 6. The CDR3 consists of 13 residues. Germline V gene data show CDR1 as GTSNPN and CDR2 as SVGIG (reference sequence). The CDR3 DNA reads TGTGCCTGGAGTACACAGGGGGGAGTTGGCTACACCTTC. It yields the protein CAWSTQGGVGYTF.

This clone was picked up a small number of times. In nucleotides, the CDR3 is TGTGCCAGCTCACCTATGACAGGGACCCAGCCCCAGCATTTT. Translating gives CASSPMTGTQPQHF. V is TRBV18 and J is TRBJ1-5, with 7 bases identical to TRBD1. V trimming: 3 bases; J trimming: 7 bases; junction bases outside the gene matches: 6. CDR1 and CDR2 (germline): KGHSH, LQKENI. There are 14 residues in the CDR3.

DNA for the CDR3: TGCAGTGCTGACGGACCCTATGGCTACACCTTC. It encodes CSADGPYGYTF. V usage is TRBV20-1 and J usage is TRBJ1-2; D ambiguous. With 5 bases removed from V and 4 bases from J, the gap between germline ends came to 8 bases. This CDR3 spans 11 amino acids. CDR1 and CDR2 from the germline V gene are DFQATT and SNEGSKA (reference sequence).

The chain has TRBV9 and TRBJ2-7, with D uncertain. V shed 1 base and J shed 0 bases, with 11 bases lying between them. There are 15 residues in the CDR3. Germline V lookup: CDR1 SGDLS, CDR2 YYNGEE. The CDR3 nucleotides read TGTGCCAGCAGCGTAACCCAGGCTAGCTCCTACGAGCAGTACTTC. It is translated as CASSVTQASSYEQYF.

V is TRBV10-1 and J is TRBJ2-3, with a weak D call TRBD2 (6 bases). V was trimmed by 3 bases and J by 0 bases, leaving 13 bases between them. This CDR3 spans 16 amino acids. The germline CDR1 and CDR2 sequences are WNHNN and SYGVQD (reference sequence). In nucleotides, the CDR3 is TGCGCCAGCAGTGATCCCTCTAGCGCTAGCACAGATACGCAGTATTTT. It translates to CASSDPSSASTDTQYF.

The rearrangement uses TRBV5-6 and TRBJ1-2; TRBD1 might be the D (6 bases). Germline lookup yields CDR1 SGHDT and CDR2 YYEEEE. This CDR3 is 14 amino acids long. The V and J ends lost 4 bases and 3 bases respectively, with 13 bases between them. The CDR3 DNA reads TGTGCCAGCAGCCGGGGGCCCGCTGACTATGGCTACACCTTC. Encoded protein: CASSRGPADYGYTF.

This clone has more than one count but fewer than ten. The chain combines TRBV2 with TRBJ2-2, with TRBD2 matching 7 bases. After removal of 4 bases from V and 5 bases from J, the junction contained 4 bases not matched to a gene. Germline-derived CDR1 and CDR2 are SNHLY and FYNNEI. This CDR3 is 14 amino acids long. The DNA of the CDR3 is TGTGCCAGCAGTGTAAGGGAGGGGACCGGGGAGCTGTTTTTT. Translated, it gives CASSVREGTGELFF.

The chain links TRBV6-2 or TRBV6-3 to TRBJ1-1; 8 bases fit TRBD1. The CDR3 length is 17 residues. The germline V gene encodes CDR1 MNHEY and CDR2 SVGEGT. The V and J ends lost 4 bases and 3 bases, in that order; junction bases with no gene match: 13. In nucleotides, the CDR3 is TGTGCCAGCAGTTTCACAGGGGGACGCTATTTTGACACTGAAGCTTTCTTT. Protein product: CASSFTGGRYFDTEAFF.

The chain couples TRBV6-7 to TRBJ2-2; D possibly corresponds to TRBD2 (5 bases). TRBV6-7 is placed among ORFs of uncertain function. The CDR3 is 15 residues long. The germline V and J ends were trimmed by 2 bases and 4 bases, with 11 bases remaining between them. CDR3: CASSYRGMFTGELFF. The CDR3 bases are TGTGCCAGCAGTTACAGAGGGATGTTCACCGGGGAGCTGTTTTTT.

The chain links TRBV13 to TRBJ1-2; a weak D match, TRBD1 (5 bases). The CDR3 runs to 14 residues. The germline V gene encodes CDR1 PRHDT and CDR2 FYEKMQ (reference sequence). The V gene lost 1 base and the J gene lost 5 bases, with 11 bases spanning the gap. CDR3 protein: CASSLAGAAYGYTF. CDR3 nucleotides: TGTGCCAGCAGCTTAGCCGGGGCCGCATATGGCTACACCTTC.

V and J are TRBV7-2 and TRBJ2-3; no firm D call. The CDR3 has 14 amino acids. The germline V gene has CDR1 SGHTA and CDR2 FQGNSA. Trimming shortened V by 5 bases and J by 1 base, and 10 bases separated the two germline ends. CDR3 residues: CASSASIGTDTQYF. CDR3 coding DNA: TGTGCCAGCAGCGCGTCAATAGGCACAGATACGCAGTATTTT. The full variable domain, completed using reference TRBV7-2 and TRBJ2-3, is GAGVSQSPSNKVTEKGKDVELRCDPISGHTALYWYRQSLGQGLEFLIYFQGNSAPDKSGLPSDRFSAERTGGSVSTLTIQRTQQEDSAVYLCASSASIGTDTQYFGPGTRLTVL.

This clone was seen once. The chain carries TRBV5-4 and TRBJ2-7; 12 nucleotides line up with TRBD2. The CDR3 length is 15 residues. Germline V lookup: CDR1 SGHNT, CDR2 YYREEE (reference sequence). The trim removed 3 bases at V and 2 bases at J, leaving 3 bases unmatched. In DNA, the CDR3 is TGTGCCAGCAGCTGGACTAGCGGGGCTCCCTACGAGCAGTACTTC. It yields the protein CASSWTSGAPYEQYF. The variable domain in full, with the rest retrieved from reference TRBV5-4 and TRBJ2-7, is ETGVTQSPTHLIKTRGQQVTLRCSSQSGHNTVSWYQQALGQGPQFIFQYYREEENGRGNFPPRFSGLQFPNYSSELNVNALELDDSALYLCASSWTSGAPYEQYFGPGTRLTVT.

Judged by abundance, this clone is medium-sized. This sequence joins TRBV19 and TRBJ2-1, with 9 positions matching TRBD2. Germline V gene data show CDR1 as LNHDA and CDR2 as SQIVND (reference sequence). This CDR3 is 15 amino acids long. V lost 7 bases, J lost 4 bases, and 8 bases stayed unmatched. CDR3 coding DNA: TGTGCCAGTACCACGACTAGCGGAGATTACAATGAGCAGTTCTTC. Translated, it gives CASTTTSGDYNEQFF.

The rearrangement uses TRBV7-2 and TRBJ2-3; 9 bases align to TRBD2. This CDR3 has 15 amino acids. From germline, CDR1 is SGHTA and CDR2 FQGNSA. The V gene end was trimmed by 3 bases and the J gene end by 0 bases; junction bases not matched to a gene: 1. The CDR3 protein is CASSFSGGSTDTQYF. CDR3 DNA: TGTGCCAGCAGCTTTAGCGGGGGTAGCACAGATACGCAGTATTTT.

The chain combines TRBV2 with TRBJ2-1; D might be TRBD2 (5 bases). Trimming took 3 bases from V and 4 from J, leaving 13 bases between them. This CDR3 contains 15 residues. Per germline, CDR1 SNHLY and CDR2 FYNNEI. CDR3 bases: TGTGCCAGCAGTGACCGAGGACTGGTATACAATGAGCAGTTCTTC. As protein: CASSDRGLVYNEQFF.

This clone was observed a handful of times. The chain carries TRBV7-2 and TRBJ2-1; TRBD1 matches at 7 bases. The CDR3 totals 15 residues. The germline gives CDR1 SGHTA, CDR2 FQGNSA. V trimming: 5 bases; J trimming: 9 bases; junction bases outside the gene matches: 13. DNA for the CDR3: TGTGCCAGCAGCGCTACAGGGGTTGTGGTGGGTGAGCAGTTCTTC. It specifies CASSATGVVVGEQFF.

The count of this clone is one. The chain is built from TRBV4-1 and TRBJ2-1; 7 bases line up with TRBD1. Germline CDR1 and CDR2: MGHRA and YSYEKL. The CDR3 runs to 15 residues. V lost 4 bases and J lost 0; bases outside the gene matches: 3. In DNA form, the CDR3 reads TGCGCCAGCAGCCCCCGGGACAGCTCCTACAATGAGCAGTTCTTC. Translating it yields CASSPRDSSYNEQFF.

The chain is built from TRBV5-5 and TRBJ1-2; 11 nucleotides agree with TRBD1. V shed 7 bases, J shed 7 bases, and the junction held 9 bases outside the gene matches. The CDR3 consists of 14 residues. Germline values: CDR1 SGHKS, CDR2 YYEKEE (reference sequence). CDR3 in DNA: TGTGCCAGCGGGACAGGGGGTCGGTTGGGTGGCTACACCTTC. Its translation: CASGTGGRLGGYTF. The variable domain in full, completed from reference TRBV5-5 and TRBJ1-2, reads DAGVTQSPTHLIKTRGQQVTLRCSPISGHKSVSWYQQVLGQGPQFIFQYYEKEERGRGNFPDRFSARQFPNYSSELNVNALLLGDSALYLCASGTGGRLGGYTFGSGTRLTVV.